The 4 T cell receptor beta chains in this list originate from one sample, sequenced in a study of cytomegalovirus exposure and HLA in healthy donors (dated by TCRdb to 2016 to 2017). Library method: the immunoSEQ multiplex PCR assay. For the multiplex PCR, a mixture combining 60 forward primers for TCR Vbeta segments and 13 reverse primers for TCR Jbeta segments was used. As stored in TCRdb, this immuneACCESS dataset retains in-frame rearrangements with V and J assigned. A fraction of the clones does not appear; measured against another copy, unresolved V genes explain less than half of the discrepancy, and the remainder lacks a known reason. Present in this sample are around 150,000 clones, roughly 70% of which were seen just once. The ten top clones hold around 3.1% of the sample. Sequenced sample: PBMCs. The receptors were gathered from a male donor in good health and CMV-seronegative.

The genes are TRBV29-1 and TRBJ2-7; the D is unclear. V lost 7 bases and J 3 bases, leaving 19 bases between the germline ends. The CDR3 covers 14 residues. Germline V gives CDR1 SQVTM, CDR2 ANQGSEA. The CDR3 sequence is CSAPQTGSFYEQYF. The CDR3 coding sequence is TGCAGCGCCCCGCAAACCGGGTCCTTCTACGAGCAGTACTTC.

The genes are TRBV4-1 and TRBJ2-1, with 8 bases aligning to TRBD1. Germline-derived CDR1 and CDR2 are MGHRA and YSYEKL. This CDR3 contains 18 residues. Germline trimming cut 1 base from V and 6 bases from J; bases unmatched to any gene: 14. The CDR3 sequence: CASSQGVGFGTGFNEQFF. The CDR3 DNA follows: TGCGCCAGCAGCCAAGGGGTAGGTTTTGGGACAGGATTCAATGAGCAGTTCTTC.

This chain uses TRBV19 with TRBJ1-5; D not certain. With 3 bases removed from V and 0 bases from J, the gap between germline ends came to 6 bases. Germline values: CDR1 LNHDA, CDR2 SQIVND (reference sequence). The CDR3 extends over 14 amino acids. The CDR3 loop is CASSMRHSNQPQHF. The CDR3 nucleotides read TGTGCCAGTAGTATGAGACATAGCAATCAGCCCCAGCATTTT.

The rearrangement links TRBV7-2 to TRBJ2-7; the match to TRBD2 covers 9 bases. V dropped 5 bases and J dropped 3; count of bases not matched to a gene: 8. The germline V gene has CDR1 SGHTA and CDR2 FQGNSA. The CDR3 sequence is 15 residues long. The CDR3 here is CASSRLGSGGYEQYF. The CDR3 nucleotides are TGTGCCAGCAGCCGACTCGGTAGCGGGGGCTACGAGCAGTACTTC.